This TCR beta chain was recorded in a study of T-cell reconstitution after alpha-beta-depleted transplantation in children. Only a few counts were recorded for this clonotype. The CDR3 is made up of 18 amino acids. Germline values: CDR1 SGHVS, CDR2 FNYEAQ. V lost 1 base to trimming and J lost 0 bases, with 16 bases between them. Unique molecular identifiers tagged the TCRbeta library. TCRdb analysed the PCR reads with MiXCR anew, one entry per CDR3 protein. The sample yields some 500,000 distinct CDR3 sequences, around 20% seen once. The genes are TRBV7-6 and TRBJ2-4; D perhaps matches TRBD1 (5 bases). Material: PBMCs from the stem cell graft donor, obtained from the stem cell graft. The clonotype originates from a human donor who donated a stem cell graft to a child with acute lymphoblastic leukemia. The DNA for the CDR3 is TGTGCCAGCAGCTTAGAGGCAGGGAACCATCTAGCCAAAAACATTCAGTACTTC. Translated, it gives CASSLEAGNHLAKNIQYF.